Reported below is one TCR beta chain. The record originates from a study of CD8+CD57+ T cells in acquired aplastic anemia. CD8+CD57+ cell expansion had been shown by flow cytometry in patients chosen for sequencing. Researchers used genomic DNA as the template to profile TCR beta VDJ and CDR3. One entry per CDR3 protein results from TCRdb running MiXCR on the reads. The sample contains around 200,000 distinct CDR3 sequences, 45% to 60% of which appear only once. This CDR3 contains 13 residues. Looked up from germline, CDR1 is KGHDR and CDR2 is SFDVKD. V lost 11 bases and J lost 5, with 16 bases in between.

The chain is built from TRBV24-1 and TRBJ2-3; tentative D call: TRBD1 (6 bases). The sequencing sample was made of sorted CD4+, CD8+, or CD8+CD57+ T cells (not recorded which) from PBMCs. The sequence derives from a human donor with aplastic anemia. CDR3 nucleotides: TGTGCCATCCGTTCAGGGGCGGGAGATACGCAGTATTTT. It specifies CAIRSGAGDTQYF.